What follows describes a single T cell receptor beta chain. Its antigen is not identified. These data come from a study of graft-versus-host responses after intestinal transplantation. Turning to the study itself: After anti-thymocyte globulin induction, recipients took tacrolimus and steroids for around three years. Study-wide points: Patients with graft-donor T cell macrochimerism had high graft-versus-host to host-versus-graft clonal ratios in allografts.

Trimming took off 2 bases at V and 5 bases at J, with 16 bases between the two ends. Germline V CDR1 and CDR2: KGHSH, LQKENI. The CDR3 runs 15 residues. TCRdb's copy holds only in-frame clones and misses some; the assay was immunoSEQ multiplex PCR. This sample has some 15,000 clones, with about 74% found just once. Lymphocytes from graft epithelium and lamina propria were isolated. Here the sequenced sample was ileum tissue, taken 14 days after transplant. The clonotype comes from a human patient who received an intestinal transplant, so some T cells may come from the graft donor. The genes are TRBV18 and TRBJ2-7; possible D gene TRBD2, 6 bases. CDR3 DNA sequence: TGTGCCAGCTCACCAGGATTCGGGAGAAGTGACGAGCAGTACTTC. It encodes CASSPGFGRSDEQYF.